This is a list of T cell receptor beta chains from one sample in a study of monozygotic twins with inflammatory bowel disease. Reanalyzing the 5' RACE reads, TCRdb keeps one entry per CDR3 protein, without DNA. This sample contains 350,000 to 500,000 distinct CDR3 sequences. Sequencing input: blood. These receptors were obtained from a human donor with ulcerative colitis or Crohn's disease, or a healthy co-twin of an affected twin (not recorded which). CDR3s include the opening cysteine and the closing phenylalanine or tryptophan.

j_call,v_call,cdr3_aa
TRBJ2-1,TRBV5-1,CASSLEGPYNEQFF
TRBJ2-3,TRBV20-1,CSAREAGDSTDTQYF
TRBJ1-6,TRBV2,CASLPGRGISPLHF
TRBJ2-2,TRBV12-3/TRBV12-4,CASSLRNRGAGELFF
TRBJ2-1,TRBV7-2,CASSLLAGVGDNEQFF
TRBJ2-3,TRBV27,CASSPRGGYTDTQYF
TRBJ1-5,TRBV20-1,CSAEEGGNQPQHF
TRBJ2-1,TRBV7-9,CASSQRQGKNEQFF
TRBJ2-5,TRBV5-6,CASSLAWKTQYF
TRBJ2-7,TRBV7-2,CASSPGNLPYEQYF
TRBJ2-1,TRBV20-1,CSAIDWGPEDEQFF
TRBJ2-5,TRBV9,CASSVLGGKTQYF
TRBJ1-1,TRBV5-1,CASSGQGELTEAFF
TRBJ2-7,TRBV7-9,CASSQGLFSSYEQYF
TRBJ1-3,TRBV6-1,CASRPGFESGNTIYF
TRBJ2-3,TRBV7-3,CASSSTGTSRGDTQYF
TRBJ1-3,TRBV5-1,CASSFEGDSGNTIYF
TRBJ2-2,TRBV19,CASSPQRGSRAPNTGELFF
TRBJ1-2,TRBV5-1,CASSLAGQGDPGYTF
TRBJ2-3,TRBV30,CAWMDRGRDTQYF
TRBJ2-1,TRBV2,CASSASRGWEQFF
TRBJ1-3,TRBV20-1,CSARRNGVSGNTTYF
TRBJ1-6,TRBV30,CAWSVTEYNSPLHF
TRBJ1-3,TRBV20-1,CSARDGRYSGNTIYF
TRBJ2-2,TRBV19,CASINYVSGELFF